This T cell receptor beta chain appears in the sequencing data of a study of blood T cell repertoires in COVID-19. Some clones are missing from TCRdb's copy, which holds only in-frame ones; the method was immunoSEQ multiplex PCR. Of around 200,000 clones detected, 80% to 90% appear once; the ten largest clones hold roughly 6.2%. The receptor was derived from a man aged 55-75 years who had recovered from COVID-19. The sample taken for sequencing was peripheral blood.

The CDR3 region has the DNA TGTGCCAGCAGCCAAGCCTTGGGAGGGTCCTACAATGAGCAGTTCTTC. Its translation is CASSQALGGSYNEQFF. The V and J genes are TRBV3-1 (or the pseudogene TRBV3-2) and TRBJ2-1; 7 positions agree with TRBD2. The CDR3 is 16 amino acids. Germline V gives CDR1 LGHDT, CDR2 YNNKEL (reference sequence). V shed 1 base, J shed 1 base, and the junction held 4 bases outside the gene matches.